The T cell receptor beta chain under discussion was sequenced for a study of regulatory T cells in long-lasting Graves disease. The CDR3 contains 15 residues. Per germline, CDR1 SGDLS and CDR2 YYNGEE. Time point: newly diagnosed GD, antithyroid drugs for less than 3 months. Scientists built the TCR library using RNA that was extracted from PBMCs. Investigators report Graves' disease was diagnosed under American Thyroid Association guidelines. Arm-PCR of CDR3 regions and iRepertoire HTBI primers were the basis on which TCR beta libraries were built. MiXCR, applied by TCRdb to the multiplex PCR reads, yields one record per CDR3 protein. The sample holds more than 300,000 distinct CDR3 sequences, around 16% seen once. A word on this clonotype: The junction departs from the called germline gene at one end, perhaps through a read error.

These records were also assigned to another study, of T cells in Graves' hyperthyroidism and ophthalmopathy.

The sequence came from a woman in her late teens or twenties with Graves disease. The chain joins TRBV9 to TRBJ2-1; 13 nucleotides align to TRBD2. The specimen comprised peripheral blood mononuclear cells (PBMCs), sampled at new diagnosis, from a patient treated with antithyroid drugs. The CDR3 here is CASSGGTSGNNDQFF. CDR3 bases: TGTGCCAGCAGCGGTGGGACTAGCGGGAACAATGATCAGTTCTTC.